This TCR beta chain was profiled in a study of human T cells and chemical hapten exposure. TCRdb reprocessed the RACE reads via MiXCR and lists one record per CDR3 protein. In the table there are around 120,000 distinct CDR3 sequences, roughly an eighth of which are singletons. Time point noted: patch test 1, 2 weeks after DPC sensitization. Described treatment: therapeutic diphenylcyclopropenone sensitization with weekly scalp DPC. People who gave samples had alopecia, were 18 to 70 years old, and were suitable for DPC. Broader study findings: Patch test score tracked positively with PT1 expanded TCR counts.

This clonotype was picked up many times. What it binds is not known. V trimming: 4 bases; J trimming: 4 bases; junction bases outside the gene matches: 8. The CDR3 consists of 15 residues. CDR1 and CDR2 from the germline V gene are SGHDT and YYEEEE. The sequence came from a man between 18 and 35 years old with alopecia areata. Some clones in this sample may be carry-over from other donors' samples. The chain couples TRBV5-6 to TRBJ1-5, with 7 bases that match TRBD1. The source material was whole blood, sampled in connection with sensitization to the hapten diphenylcyclopropenone (DPC). The CDR3 nucleotides are TGTGCCAGCAGCGCCAGGGGGTTTAGTAATCAGCCCCAGCATTTT. Translating it yields CASSARGFSNQPQHF.